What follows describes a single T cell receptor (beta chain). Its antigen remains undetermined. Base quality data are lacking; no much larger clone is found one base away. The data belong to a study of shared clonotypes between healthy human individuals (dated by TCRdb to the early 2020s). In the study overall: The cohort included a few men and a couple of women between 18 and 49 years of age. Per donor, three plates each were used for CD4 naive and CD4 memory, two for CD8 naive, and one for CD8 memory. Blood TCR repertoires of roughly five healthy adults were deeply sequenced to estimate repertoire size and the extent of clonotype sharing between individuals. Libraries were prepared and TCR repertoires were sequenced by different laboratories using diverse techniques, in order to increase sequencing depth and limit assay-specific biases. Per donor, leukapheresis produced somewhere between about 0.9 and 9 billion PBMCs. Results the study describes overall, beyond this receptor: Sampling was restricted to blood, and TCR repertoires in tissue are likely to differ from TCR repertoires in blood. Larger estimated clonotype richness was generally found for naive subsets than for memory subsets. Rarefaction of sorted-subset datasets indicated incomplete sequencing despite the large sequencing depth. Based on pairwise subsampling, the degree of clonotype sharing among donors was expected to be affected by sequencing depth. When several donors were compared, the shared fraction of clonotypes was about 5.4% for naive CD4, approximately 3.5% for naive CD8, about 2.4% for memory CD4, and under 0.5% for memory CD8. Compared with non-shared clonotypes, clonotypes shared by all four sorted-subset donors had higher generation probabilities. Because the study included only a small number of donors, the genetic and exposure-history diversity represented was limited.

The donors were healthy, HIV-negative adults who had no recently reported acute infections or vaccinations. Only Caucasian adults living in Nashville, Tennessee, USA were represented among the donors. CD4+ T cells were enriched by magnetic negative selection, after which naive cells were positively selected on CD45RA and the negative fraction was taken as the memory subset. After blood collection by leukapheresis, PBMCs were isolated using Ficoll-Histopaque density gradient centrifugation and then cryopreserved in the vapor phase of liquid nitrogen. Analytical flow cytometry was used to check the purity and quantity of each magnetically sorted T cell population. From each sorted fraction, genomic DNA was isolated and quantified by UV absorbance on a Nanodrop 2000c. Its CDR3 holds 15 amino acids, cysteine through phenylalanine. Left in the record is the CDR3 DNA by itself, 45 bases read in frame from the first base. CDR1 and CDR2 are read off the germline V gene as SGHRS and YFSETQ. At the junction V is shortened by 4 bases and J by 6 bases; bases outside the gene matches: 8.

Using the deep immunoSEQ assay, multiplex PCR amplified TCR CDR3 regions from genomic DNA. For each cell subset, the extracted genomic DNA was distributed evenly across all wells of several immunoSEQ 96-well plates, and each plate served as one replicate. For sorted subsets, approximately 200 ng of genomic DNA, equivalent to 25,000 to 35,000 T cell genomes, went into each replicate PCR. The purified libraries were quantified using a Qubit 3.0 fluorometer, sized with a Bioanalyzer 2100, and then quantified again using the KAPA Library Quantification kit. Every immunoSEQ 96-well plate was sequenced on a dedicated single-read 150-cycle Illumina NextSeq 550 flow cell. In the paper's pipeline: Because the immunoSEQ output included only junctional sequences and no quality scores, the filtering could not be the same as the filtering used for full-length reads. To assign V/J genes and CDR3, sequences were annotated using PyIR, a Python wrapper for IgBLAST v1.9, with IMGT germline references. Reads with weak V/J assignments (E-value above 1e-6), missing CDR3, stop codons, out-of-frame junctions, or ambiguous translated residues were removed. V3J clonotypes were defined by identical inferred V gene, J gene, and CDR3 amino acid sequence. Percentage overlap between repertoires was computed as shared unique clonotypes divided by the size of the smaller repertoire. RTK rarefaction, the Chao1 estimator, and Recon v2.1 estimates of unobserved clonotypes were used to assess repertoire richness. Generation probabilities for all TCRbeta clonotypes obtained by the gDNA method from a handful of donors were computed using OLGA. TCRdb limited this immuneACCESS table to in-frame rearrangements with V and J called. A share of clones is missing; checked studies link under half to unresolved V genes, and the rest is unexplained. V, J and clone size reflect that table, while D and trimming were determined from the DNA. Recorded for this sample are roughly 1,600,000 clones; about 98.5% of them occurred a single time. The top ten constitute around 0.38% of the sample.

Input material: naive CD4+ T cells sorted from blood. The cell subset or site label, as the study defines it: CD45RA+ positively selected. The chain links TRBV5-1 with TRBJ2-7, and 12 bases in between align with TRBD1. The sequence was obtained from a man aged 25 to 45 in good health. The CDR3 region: CASSRRGDRGLEQYF. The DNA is TGCGCCAGCAGCAGACGAGGGGACAGGGGGCTCGAGCAGTACTTC.